Reported below is one TCR beta chain. Its specificity is not known. TCRdb's table, derived via immunoSEQ multiplex PCR, lists solely in-frame clones and lacks some. Found here are 62,000 or so clones, 80% to 90% of them singletons; the top ten hold approximately 1.6%. Trimming pared 3 bases from V and 2 bases from J, leaving 12 bases between. Per the germline V gene, CDR1 is MNHEY and CDR2 is SMNVEV (reference sequence). This CDR3 comprises 15 residues. The data are from a study of graft-versus-host responses after intestinal transplantation. As for the study in general: The transplants performed in recipients were multivisceral, liver-intestinal, or isolated intestinal. Every recipient had anti-thymocyte globulin induction and roughly 3 years of tacrolimus plus steroids. General study findings and limits: Detection of GvH clones occurred in recipient marrow, and some had their first appearance in ileum or blood. The highest levels of circulating GvH clones went along with early declines in HvG clones after transplant.

The chain recombines TRBV27 with TRBJ2-3, with D perhaps matching TRBD2 (7 bases). This specimen consisted of PBMCs, obtained 26 days after transplant. The sequence derives from a human patient who received an intestinal transplant, so some T cells may come from the graft donor. The CDR3, as DNA: TGTGCCAGCAGTTTGGCGGGGGCCTACACAGATACGCAGTATTTT. Translating it yields CASSLAGAYTDTQYF.